The 7 T cell receptor beta chains below were found in one sample sequenced in a study of blood T cell repertoires in COVID-19. Clones were sequenced by immunoSEQ multiplex PCR, and TCRdb holds only the in-frame ones, with some missing. This sample yields under 200,000 clones, of which roughly 90% are seen a single time; around 1.5% belongs to the top ten. Specimen: peripheral blood. These TCRs come from a man between 18 and 29 years old with active or convalescent COVID-19.

The J gene is TRBJ2-1, the V gene TRBV5-4; TRBD2 matches at 8 bases. Per germline, CDR1 SGHNT and CDR2 YYREEE (reference sequence). With V trimmed by 2 bases and J by 10 bases, 11 bases remained unmatched. The CDR3 spans 15 residues. For the CDR3, the DNA is TGTGCCAGCAGCTTCGGCGGGGGGTCCCCCAAAGAGCAGTTCTTC. It is translated as CASSFGGGSPKEQFF.

The chain couples TRBV15 to TRBJ1-2; the D gene is possibly TRBD1 (5 bases). The ends were cut back, 6 bases at V and 7 bases at J, with 15 bases in the middle. CDR3 size: 13 residues. Germline loops: CDR1 LNHNV, CDR2 YYDKDF (reference sequence). The CDR3 coding sequence is TGTGCCACCAGTCCGGGCAGGGAGGTTGGCTACACCTTC. Its protein is CATSPGREVGYTF.

The chain employs TRBV7-2 and TRBJ1-1, with D unclear. This CDR3 region has 15 residues. V lost 0 bases to trimming and J lost 2 bases, with 10 bases between them. Germline V CDR1 and CDR2: SGHTA, FQGNSA. The CDR3 region has the DNA TGTGCCAGCAGCTTAGCGGGTGGGAGCAACACTGAAGCTTTCTTT. Translation: CASSLAGGSNTEAFF.

This chain connects TRBV5-1 to TRBJ2-5, with a tentative D call TRBD2 (7 bases). V lost 10 bases, J lost 2 bases, and 27 bases lay in between. The CDR3 loop spans 17 amino acids. CDR1 is SGHRS, CDR2 YFSETQ, per germline. The DNA for the CDR3 is TGCGCCCGCTGGGGGGGCTGGGGCGGGGGCCAACAAGAGACCCAGTACTTC. Translating gives CARWGGWGGGQQETQYF.

V and J are TRBV10-3 and TRBJ2-3; possible D gene TRBD2, 6 bases. From germline, CDR1 is ENHRY and CDR2 SYGVKD. CDR3 size: 13 residues. Trimming removed 7 bases at V and 2 bases at J, with 10 bases between. The CDR3, as DNA: TGTGCCATCAAAGAGGGACTCACAGATACGCAGTATTTT. Protein sequence: CAIKEGLTDTQYF.

This clone was detected a few times. This sequence joins TRBV7-9 and TRBJ2-4; D not certain. V was cut by 8 bases and J by 3 bases, with 20 bases left in between. The germline V gene encodes CDR1 SEHNR and CDR2 FQNEAQ (reference sequence). The CDR3 is 16 residues long. For the CDR3, the DNA is TGTGCCAGCGAATCGGTGCAGGAAATAGGCAAAAACATTCAGTACTTC. This translates into CASESVQEIGKNIQYF.

This clone turned up a few times. The chain uses TRBV7-9 and TRBJ2-3, with D possibly TRBD2 on 6 matching bases. The germline CDR1 and CDR2 sequences are SEHNR and FQNEAQ (reference sequence). This CDR3 has 16 amino acids. Trimming shortened V by 1 base and J by 1 base, and 12 bases separated the two germline ends. The CDR3 DNA is TGTGCCAGCAGCTTAGGCGTGGGAGGCCGCACAGATACGCAGTATTTT. Its translation: CASSLGVGGRTDTQYF.